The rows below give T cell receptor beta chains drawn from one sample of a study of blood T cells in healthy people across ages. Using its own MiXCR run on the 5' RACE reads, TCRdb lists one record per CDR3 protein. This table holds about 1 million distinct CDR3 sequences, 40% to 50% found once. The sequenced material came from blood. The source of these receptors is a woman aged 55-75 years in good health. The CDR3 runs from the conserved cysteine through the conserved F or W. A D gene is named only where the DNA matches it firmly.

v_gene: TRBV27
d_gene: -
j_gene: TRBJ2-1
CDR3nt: TGTGCCAGCAGTTTATTCGCGGATGAGCAGTTCTTC
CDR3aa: CASSLFADEQFF

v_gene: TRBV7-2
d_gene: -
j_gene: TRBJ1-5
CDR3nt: TGTGCCAGCAGCTCGCGCTCAGGGTTTCAGCCCCAGCATTTT
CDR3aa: CASSSRSGFQPQHF

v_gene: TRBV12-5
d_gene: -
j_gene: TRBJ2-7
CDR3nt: TGTGCTAGTGGTTTGGACACGTACGAGCAGTACTTC
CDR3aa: CASGLDTYEQYF

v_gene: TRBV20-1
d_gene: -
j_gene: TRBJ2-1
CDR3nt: TGCAGTGCCCAGGGGTGGGGGACTACACCGAGAAGTGAGCAGTTCTTC
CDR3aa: CSAQGWGTTPRSEQFF

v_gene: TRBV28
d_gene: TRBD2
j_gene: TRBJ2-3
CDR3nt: TGTGCCAGCAGTTTATCGGGGGAGGGCCCTCGAGATACGCAGTATTTT
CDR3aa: CASSLSGEGPRDTQYF

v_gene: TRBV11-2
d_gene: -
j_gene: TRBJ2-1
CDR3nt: TGTGCCAGCAGCCCCCTGGAGGGGTACTCCAATGAGCAGTTCTTC
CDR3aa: CASSPLEGYSNEQFF

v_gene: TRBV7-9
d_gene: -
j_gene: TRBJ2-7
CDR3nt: TGTGCCAGCAGCTCCAGTGAGGACTCCTACGAGCAGTACTTC
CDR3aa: CASSSSEDSYEQYF

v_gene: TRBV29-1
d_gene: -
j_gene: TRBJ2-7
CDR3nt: TGCAACGTTGAAAAGTTTGGGCAGGGTTCATCCTACGAGCAGTACTTC
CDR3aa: CNVEKFGQGSSYEQYF

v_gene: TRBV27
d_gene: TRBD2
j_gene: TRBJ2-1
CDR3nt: TGTGCCAGCAGCTCGGGTGGTAGCGGGACCTACAATGAGCAGTTCTTC
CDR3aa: CASSSGGSGTYNEQFF

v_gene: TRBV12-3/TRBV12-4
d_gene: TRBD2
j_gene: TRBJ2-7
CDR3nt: TGTGCCAGCAGTCAGACTAGCCACTCCTACGAGCAGTACTTC
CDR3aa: CASSQTSHSYEQYF

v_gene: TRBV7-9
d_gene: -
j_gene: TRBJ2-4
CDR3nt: TGTGCCAGCAGCCGCACCGGCAGGGGGGACAAAAACATTCAGTACTTC
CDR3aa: CASSRTGRGDKNIQYF

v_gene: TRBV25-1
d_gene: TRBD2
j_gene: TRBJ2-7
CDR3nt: TGTGCCAGCAGAGCAGCGGGAGTGTACGAGCAGTACTTC
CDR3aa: CASRAAGVYEQYF

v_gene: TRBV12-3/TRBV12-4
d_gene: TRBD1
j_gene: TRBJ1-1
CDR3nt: TGTGCCAGCAGTTTATGGGGGACAGGGGGCACTGAAGCTTTCTTT
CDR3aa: CASSLWGTGGTEAFF

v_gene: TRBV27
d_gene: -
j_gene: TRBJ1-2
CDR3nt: TGTGCCAGCAGTCAATCGGGAGTCTATGGCTACACCTTC
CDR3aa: CASSQSGVYGYTF

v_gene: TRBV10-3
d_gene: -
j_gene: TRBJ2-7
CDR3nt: TGTGCCATCGGCTCCCAAAACGAGCAGTACTTC
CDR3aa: CAIGSQNEQYF

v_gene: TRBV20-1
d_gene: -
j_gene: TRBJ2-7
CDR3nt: TGCAGTGCTAAGCAAAAGGGTCCGATCCCCCACTACGAGCAGTACTTC
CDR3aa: CSAKQKGPIPHYEQYF

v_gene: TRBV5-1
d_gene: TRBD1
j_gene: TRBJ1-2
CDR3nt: TGCGCCAGCAGCCTGACCGATGATTACGGGGGACAGGGGAACTATGGCTACACCTTC
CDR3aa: CASSLTDDYGGQGNYGYTF

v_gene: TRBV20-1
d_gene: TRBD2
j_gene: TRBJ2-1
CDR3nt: TGCAGTGTTTCGACTAGCGGGAGGGGCGATGAGCAGTTCTTC
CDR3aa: CSVSTSGRGDEQFF

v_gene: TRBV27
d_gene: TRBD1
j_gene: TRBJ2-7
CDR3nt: TGTGCCAGCCAACCCCGGACAGGGGGCTTGTACGAGCAGTACTTC
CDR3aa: CASQPRTGGLYEQYF

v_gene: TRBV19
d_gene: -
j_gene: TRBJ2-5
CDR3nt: TGTGCCAGTAGCACATCCGCAAGTGTTCGAGAGACCCAGTACTTC
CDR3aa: CASSTSASVRETQYF

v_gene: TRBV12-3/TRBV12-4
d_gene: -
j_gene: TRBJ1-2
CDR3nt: TGTGCCACCAACGTGGGTGGCTTTTACACCTTC
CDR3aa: CATNVGGFYTF

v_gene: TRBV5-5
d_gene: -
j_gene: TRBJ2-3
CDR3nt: TGTGCCAGCAGCCCAACCGACCTCACAGATACGCAGTATTTT
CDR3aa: CASSPTDLTDTQYF